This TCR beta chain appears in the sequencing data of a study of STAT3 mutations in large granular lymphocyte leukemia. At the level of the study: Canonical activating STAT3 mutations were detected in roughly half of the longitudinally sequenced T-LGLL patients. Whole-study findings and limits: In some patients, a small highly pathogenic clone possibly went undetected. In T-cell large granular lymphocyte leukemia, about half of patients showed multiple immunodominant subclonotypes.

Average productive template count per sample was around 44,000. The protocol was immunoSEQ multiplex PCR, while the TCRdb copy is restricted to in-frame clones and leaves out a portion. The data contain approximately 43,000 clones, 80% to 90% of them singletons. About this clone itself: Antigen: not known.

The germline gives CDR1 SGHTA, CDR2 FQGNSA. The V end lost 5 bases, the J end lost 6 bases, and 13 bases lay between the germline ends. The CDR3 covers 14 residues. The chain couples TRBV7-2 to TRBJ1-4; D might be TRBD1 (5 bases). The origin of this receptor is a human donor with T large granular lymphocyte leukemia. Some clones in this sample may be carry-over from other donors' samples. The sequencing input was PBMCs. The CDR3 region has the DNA TGTGCCAGCAGCCCGGGACTATACTATGAAAAACTGTTTTTT. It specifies CASSPGLYYEKLFF.